This T cell receptor (beta chain) was identified in a study of beta chain features in type 1 diabetes. About the study: Age and gender were similar between patients and healthy donors, as were cell yields.

The germline V gene has CDR1 SGHKS and CDR2 YYEKEE (reference sequence). The ends were cut back, 0 bases at V and 6 bases at J, with 9 bases in the middle. There are 13 residues in the CDR3. Via CD45RO/CCR7/CD25/CD127/CD95/CD27, cells of the CD4+ naive, central memory, regulatory and stem cell-like memory subsets were sorted. Sequencing targeted expressed TCRB transcripts, as all isolated RNA had been reverse transcribed. The protocol was immunoSEQ multiplex PCR, while the TCRdb copy is restricted to in-frame clones and leaves out a portion. The sample has 900,000 or so clones; around a sixth are singletons.

Material: naive CD4+ T cells from blood. This sequence originates from a woman between 18 and 29 years old in good health. This chain joins TRBV5-5 and TRBJ1-1; D possibly corresponds to TRBD1 (6 bases). CDR3 residues: CASSLDGQSEAFF. The CDR3 nucleotides are TGTGCCAGCAGCTTGGATGGACAGTCTGAAGCTTTCTTT.